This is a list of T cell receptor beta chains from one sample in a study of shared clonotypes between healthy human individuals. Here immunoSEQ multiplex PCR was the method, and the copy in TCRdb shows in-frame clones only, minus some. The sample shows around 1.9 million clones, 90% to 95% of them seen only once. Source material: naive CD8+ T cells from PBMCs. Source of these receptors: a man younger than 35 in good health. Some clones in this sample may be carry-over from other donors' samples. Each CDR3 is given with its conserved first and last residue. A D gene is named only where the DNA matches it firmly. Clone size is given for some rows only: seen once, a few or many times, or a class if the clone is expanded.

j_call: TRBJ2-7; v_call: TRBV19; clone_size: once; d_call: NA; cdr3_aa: CASSMSGVGEQYF; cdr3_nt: TGTGCCAGTAGTATGTCCGGGGTTGGCGAGCAGTACTTC
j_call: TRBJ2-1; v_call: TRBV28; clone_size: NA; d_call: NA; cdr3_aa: CASSRLRDSPNEQFF; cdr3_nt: TGTGCCAGCAGCCGCCTACGGGACTCCCCAAATGAGCAGTTCTTC
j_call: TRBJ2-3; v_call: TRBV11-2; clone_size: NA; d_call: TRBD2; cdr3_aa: CASSLAGLAVSTDTQYF; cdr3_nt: TGTGCCAGCAGCTTAGCGGGACTAGCGGTTAGCACAGATACGCAGTATTTT
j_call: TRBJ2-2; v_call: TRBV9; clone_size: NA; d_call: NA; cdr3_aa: CASSAANTGELFF; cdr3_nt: TGTGCCAGCAGCGCAGCGAACACCGGGGAGCTGTTTTTT
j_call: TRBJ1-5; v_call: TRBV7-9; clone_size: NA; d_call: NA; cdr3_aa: CASSLVSVGGGQPQHF; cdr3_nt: TGTGCCAGCAGCTTAGTGTCGGTGGGGGGCGGTCAGCCCCAGCATTTT
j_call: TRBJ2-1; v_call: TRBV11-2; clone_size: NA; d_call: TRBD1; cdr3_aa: CASTMTGSSYNEQFF; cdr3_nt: TGTGCCAGCACCATGACAGGGAGCTCCTACAATGAGCAGTTCTTC
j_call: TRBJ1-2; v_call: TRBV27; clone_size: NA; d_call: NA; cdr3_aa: CASSLTPTGNYGYTF; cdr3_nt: TGTGCCAGCAGTTTAACTCCGACAGGAAACTATGGCTACACCTTC
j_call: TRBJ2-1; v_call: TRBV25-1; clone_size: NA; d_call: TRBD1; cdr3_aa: CASRGTGGFEQFF; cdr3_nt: TGTGCCAGCAGGGGGACAGGGGGCTTTGAGCAGTTCTTC
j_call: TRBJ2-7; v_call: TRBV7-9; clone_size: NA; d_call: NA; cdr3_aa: CASSLSTDPYEQYF; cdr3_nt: TGTGCCAGCAGCCTATCGACAGATCCCTACGAGCAGTACTTC
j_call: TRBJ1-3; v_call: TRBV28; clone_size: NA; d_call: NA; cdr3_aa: CASSLWGASGNTIYF; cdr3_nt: TGTGCCAGCAGCTTATGGGGGGCCTCTGGAAACACCATATATTTT